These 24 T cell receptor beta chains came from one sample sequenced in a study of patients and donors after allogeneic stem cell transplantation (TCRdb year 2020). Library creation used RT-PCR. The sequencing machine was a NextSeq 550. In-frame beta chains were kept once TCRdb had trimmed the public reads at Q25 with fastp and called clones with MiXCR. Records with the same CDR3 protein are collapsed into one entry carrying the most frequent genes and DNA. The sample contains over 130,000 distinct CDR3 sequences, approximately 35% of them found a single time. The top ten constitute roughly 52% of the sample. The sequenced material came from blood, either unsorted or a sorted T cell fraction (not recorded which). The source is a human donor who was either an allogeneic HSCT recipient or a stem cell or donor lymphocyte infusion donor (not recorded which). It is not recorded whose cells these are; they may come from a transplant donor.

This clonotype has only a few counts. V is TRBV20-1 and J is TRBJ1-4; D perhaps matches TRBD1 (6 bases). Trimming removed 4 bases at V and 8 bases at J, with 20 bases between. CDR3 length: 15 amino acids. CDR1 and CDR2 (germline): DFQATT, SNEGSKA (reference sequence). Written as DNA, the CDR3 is TGCAGTGCTACTCGGGGACACAACTTGGGGGAAAAACTGTTTTTT. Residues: CSATRGHNLGEKLFF.

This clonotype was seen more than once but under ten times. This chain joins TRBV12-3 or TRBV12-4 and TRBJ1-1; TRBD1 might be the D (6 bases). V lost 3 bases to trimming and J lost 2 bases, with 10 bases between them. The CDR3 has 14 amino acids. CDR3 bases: TGTGCCAGCAGTTTCCAGGGGATTAACACTGAAGCTTTCTTT. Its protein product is CASSFQGINTEAFF.

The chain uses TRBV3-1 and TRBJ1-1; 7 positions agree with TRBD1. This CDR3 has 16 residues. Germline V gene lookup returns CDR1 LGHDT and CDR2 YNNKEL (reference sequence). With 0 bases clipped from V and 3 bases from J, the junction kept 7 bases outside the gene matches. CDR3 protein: CASSQDRTQGYTEAFF. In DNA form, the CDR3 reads TGTGCCAGCAGCCAAGATCGTACACAGGGGTACACTGAAGCTTTCTTT.

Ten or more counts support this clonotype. The CDR3 loop is CASSYFSGDQGTEAFF. Written as DNA, the CDR3 is TGTGCCAGCAGTTACTTCTCCGGGGACCAGGGCACTGAAGCTTTCTTT. The V call is TRBV6-5, the J call TRBJ1-1; D is perhaps TRBD1 (5 bases). The V end was cut by 1 base, the J end by 4 bases, with 16 bases between. Germline loops: CDR1 MNHEY, CDR2 SVGAGI. The CDR3 spans 16 residues.

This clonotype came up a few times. CDR3: CSVTTGGGNSPLHF. CDR3 coding DNA: TGCAGCGTTACGACAGGGGGAGGCAATTCACCCCTCCACTTT. The gene calls are TRBV29-1 and TRBJ1-6, with 9 bases lining up with TRBD1. CDR3 length: 14 amino acids. Germline V gene sequence: CDR1 SQVTM, CDR2 ANQGSEA. V dropped 5 bases and J dropped 7; count of bases not matched to a gene: 6. Full variable domain (outside the CDR3, taken from reference TRBV29-1 and TRBJ1-6): SAVISQKPSRDICQRGTSLTIQCQVDSQVTMMFWYRQQPGQSLTLIATANQGSEATYESGFVIDKFPISRPNLTFSTLTVSNMSPEDSSIYLCSVTTGGGNSPLHFGNGTRLTVT.

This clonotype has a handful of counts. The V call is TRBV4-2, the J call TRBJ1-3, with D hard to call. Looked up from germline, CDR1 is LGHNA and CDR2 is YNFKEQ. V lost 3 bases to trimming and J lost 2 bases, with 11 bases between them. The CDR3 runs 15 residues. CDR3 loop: CASSQATPTGNTIYF. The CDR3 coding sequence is TGTGCCAGCAGCCAGGCGACTCCTACTGGAAACACCATATATTTT.

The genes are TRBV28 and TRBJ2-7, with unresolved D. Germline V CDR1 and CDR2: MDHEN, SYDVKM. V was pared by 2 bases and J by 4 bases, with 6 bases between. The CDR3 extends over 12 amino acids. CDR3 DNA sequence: TGTGCCAGCAGTTTAACTTGGTACGAGCAGTACTTC. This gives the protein CASSLTWYEQYF.

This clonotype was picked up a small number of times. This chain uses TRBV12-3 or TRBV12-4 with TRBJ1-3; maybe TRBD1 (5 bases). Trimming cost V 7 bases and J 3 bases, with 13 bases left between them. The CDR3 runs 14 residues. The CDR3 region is CASTPSRGGNTIYF. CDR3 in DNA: TGTGCCAGCACCCCTTCTAGGGGTGGAAACACCATATATTTT.

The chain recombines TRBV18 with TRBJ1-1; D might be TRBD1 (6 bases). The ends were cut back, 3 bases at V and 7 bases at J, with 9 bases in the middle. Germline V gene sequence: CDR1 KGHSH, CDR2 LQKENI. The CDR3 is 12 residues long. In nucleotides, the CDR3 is TGTGCCAGCTCACCCCTGGACAGTGAAGCTTTCTTT. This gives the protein CASSPLDSEAFF.

CDR3 region: CATSRDFSGAPLNTEAFF. In nucleotides, the CDR3 is TGTGCCACCAGCAGAGATTTTTCGGGGGCCCCCCTGAACACTGAAGCTTTCTTT. This chain connects TRBV15 to TRBJ1-1, with D possibly being TRBD1 (6 bases). Trimming left V 0 bases short and J 0 bases short, with 17 bases between. Germline CDR1 and CDR2: LNHNV and YYDKDF (reference sequence). CDR3 size: 18 residues.

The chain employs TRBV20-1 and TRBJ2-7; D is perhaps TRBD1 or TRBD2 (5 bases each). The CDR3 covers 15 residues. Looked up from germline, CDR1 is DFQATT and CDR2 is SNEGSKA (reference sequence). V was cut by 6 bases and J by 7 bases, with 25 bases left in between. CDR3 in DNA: TGCAGTGCCCAGGGTAGCTCCATACGTTGGGGGGAGCAGTACTTC. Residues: CSAQGSSIRWGEQYF.

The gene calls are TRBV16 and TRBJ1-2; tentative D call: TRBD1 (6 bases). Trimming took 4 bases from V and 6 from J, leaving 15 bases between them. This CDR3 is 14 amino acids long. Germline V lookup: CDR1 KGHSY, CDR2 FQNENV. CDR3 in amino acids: CASSRKGQGHGYTF. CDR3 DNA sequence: TGTGCCAGCAGCCGAAAAGGTCAGGGGCATGGCTACACCTTC.

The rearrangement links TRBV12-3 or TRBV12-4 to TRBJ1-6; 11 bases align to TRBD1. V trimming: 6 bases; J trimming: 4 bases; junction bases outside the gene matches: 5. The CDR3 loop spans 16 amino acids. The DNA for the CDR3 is TGTGCCAGCAGGGACAGGGGGCCACTATATAATTCACCCCTCCACTTT. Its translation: CASRDRGPLYNSPLHF.

The CDR3 DNA sequence: TGTGCCACCAGCAGAGATCTGATGTACGAGCAGTACGTC. It is translated as CATSRDLMYEQYV. The chain couples TRBV15 to TRBJ2-7; D unresolved. V shed 0 bases and J shed 4 bases, with 7 bases lying between them. The germline V gene has CDR1 LNHNV and CDR2 YYDKDF (reference sequence). CDR3 length: 13 amino acids.

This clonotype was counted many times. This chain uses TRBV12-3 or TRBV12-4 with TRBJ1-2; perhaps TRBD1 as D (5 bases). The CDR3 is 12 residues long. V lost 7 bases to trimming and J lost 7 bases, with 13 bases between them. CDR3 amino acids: CASTMGGTGYTF. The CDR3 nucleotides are TGTGCCAGCACCATGGGAGGGACTGGCTACACCTTC.

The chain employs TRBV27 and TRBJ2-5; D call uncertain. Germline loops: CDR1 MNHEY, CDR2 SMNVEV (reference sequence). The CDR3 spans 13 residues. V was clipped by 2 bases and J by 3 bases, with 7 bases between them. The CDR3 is CASSLGGKETQYF. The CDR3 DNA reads TGTGCCAGCAGTTTAGGTGGGAAAGAGACCCAGTACTTC.

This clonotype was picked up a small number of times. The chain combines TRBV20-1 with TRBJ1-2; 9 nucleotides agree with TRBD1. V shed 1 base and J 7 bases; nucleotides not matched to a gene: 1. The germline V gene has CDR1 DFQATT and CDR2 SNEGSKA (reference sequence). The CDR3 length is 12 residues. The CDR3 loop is CSARGDRAGYTF. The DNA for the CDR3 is TGCAGTGCTAGAGGGGACAGGGCTGGCTACACCTTC.

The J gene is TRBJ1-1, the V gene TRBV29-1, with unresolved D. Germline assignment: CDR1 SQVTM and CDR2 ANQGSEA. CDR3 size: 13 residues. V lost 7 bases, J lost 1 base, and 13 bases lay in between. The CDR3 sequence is CSAETAANTEAFF. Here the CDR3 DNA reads TGCAGCGCCGAAACGGCTGCGAACACTGAAGCTTTCTTT.

The CDR3 nucleotides are TGTGCCACCAGCAGAGACCGTGGACAGACGAATCAGCCCCAGCATTTT. Translated: CATSRDRGQTNQPQHF. The chain carries TRBV15 and TRBJ1-5; tentatively, D is TRBD1 (6 bases). This CDR3 is 16 amino acids long. Germline V lookup: CDR1 LNHNV, CDR2 YYDKDF (reference sequence). Trimming cost V 0 bases and J 4 bases, with 13 bases left between them.

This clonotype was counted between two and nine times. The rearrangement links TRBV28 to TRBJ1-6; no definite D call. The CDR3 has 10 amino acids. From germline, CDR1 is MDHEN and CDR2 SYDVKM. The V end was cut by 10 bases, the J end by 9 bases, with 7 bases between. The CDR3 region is CATEGSPLHF. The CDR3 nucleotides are TGTGCCACCGAGGGTTCACCCCTCCACTTT.

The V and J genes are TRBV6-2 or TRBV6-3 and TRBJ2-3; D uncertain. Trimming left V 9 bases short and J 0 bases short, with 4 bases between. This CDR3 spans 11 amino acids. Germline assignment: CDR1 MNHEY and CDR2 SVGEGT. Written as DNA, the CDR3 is TGTGCCAGTCAAAGCACAGATACGCAGTATTTT. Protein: CASQSTDTQYF.

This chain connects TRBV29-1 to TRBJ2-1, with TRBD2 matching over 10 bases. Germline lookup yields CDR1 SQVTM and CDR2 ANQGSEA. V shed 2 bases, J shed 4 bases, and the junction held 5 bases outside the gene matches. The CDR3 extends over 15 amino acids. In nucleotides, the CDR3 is TGCAGCGTTGAACTCCTAGCGGGGGCGTACAATGAGCAGTTCTTC. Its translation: CSVELLAGAYNEQFF.

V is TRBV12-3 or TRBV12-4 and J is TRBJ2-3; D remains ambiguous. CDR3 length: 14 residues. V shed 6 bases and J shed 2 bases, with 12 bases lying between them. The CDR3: CASSLGTNTDTQYF. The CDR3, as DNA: TGTGCCAGCAGCCTAGGTACCAACACAGATACGCAGTATTTT.

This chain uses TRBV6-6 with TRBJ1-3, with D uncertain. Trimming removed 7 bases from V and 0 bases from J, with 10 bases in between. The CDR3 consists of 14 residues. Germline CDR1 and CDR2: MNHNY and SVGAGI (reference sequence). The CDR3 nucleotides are TGTGCCAGCACCACCCTACCCTCTGGAAACACCATATATTTT. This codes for CASTTLPSGNTIYF.